These T cell receptor beta chains were read from a single sample in a study of T cell responses to AZD1222 COVID-19 vaccine. Here immunoSEQ multiplex PCR was the method, and the copy in TCRdb shows in-frame clones only, minus some. The table shows about 110,000 clones, with more than 80% occurring only once. The sample consisted of peripheral blood, taken on day 0 of AZD1222 vaccination. The receptors stem from an adult in good health. The CDR3 runs from the conserved cysteine through the conserved F or W. The order of the fields is CDR3 length, clone size, J gene, D gene, V gene, CDR3 protein, CDR3 DNA. A D gene is named only where the DNA matches it firmly. Expanded clones are given a class, and other clones once, few, many or no size at all.

length: 15; size: .; J: TRBJ2-5; D: .; V: TRBV7-8; CDR3: CASSSRVGRLETQYF; DNA: TGTGCCAGCAGCTCCAGGGTGGGCCGTTTGGAGACCCAGTACTTC
length: 15; size: .; J: TRBJ2-5; D: .; V: TRBV28; CDR3: CASSPAGAGEETQYF; DNA: TGTGCCAGCAGTCCGGCGGGGGCGGGAGAAGAGACCCAGTACTTC
length: 13; size: .; J: TRBJ1-2; D: .; V: TRBV6-5; CDR3: CASSSRSVDAATF; DNA: TGTGCCAGCAGTTCCCGCTCAGTGGATGCGGCCACCTTC
length: 16; size: .; J: TRBJ1-2; D: TRBD1; V: TRBV28; CDR3: CASSLLGTGPSYGYTF; DNA: TGTGCCAGCAGTTTATTGGGGACAGGGCCCTCCTATGGCTACACCTTC
length: 16; size: once; J: TRBJ2-6; D: .; V: TRBV19; CDR3: CASCPGTVSGANVLTF; DNA: TGTGCCAGTTGCCCCGGGACCGTCTCTGGGGCCAACGTCCTGACTTTC
length: 11; size: .; J: TRBJ2-1; D: .; V: TRBV3-1/TRBV3-2; CDR3: CASLVGHEQFF; DNA: TGTGCCAGCCTCGTGGGGCATGAGCAGTTCTTC
length: 14; size: .; J: TRBJ1-1; D: .; V: TRBV28; CDR3: CASSFPQRIREAFF; DNA: TGTGCCAGCAGTTTCCCTCAAAGGATTCGAGAAGCTTTCTTT
length: 17; size: .; J: TRBJ2-1; D: .; V: TRBV4-2; CDR3: CASSQADGSSSYNEQFF; DNA: TGTGCCAGCAGCCAAGCCGACGGGTCCAGCTCCTACAATGAGCAGTTCTTC
length: 17; size: .; J: TRBJ2-3; D: TRBD2; V: TRBV15; CDR3: CATSGRRTSGDTDTQYF; DNA: TGTGCCACCAGCGGACGGAGAACTAGCGGAGACACAGATACGCAGTATTTT
length: 14; size: .; J: TRBJ1-1; D: TRBD1; V: TRBV5-1; CDR3: CASSLRQGASEAFF; DNA: TGCGCCAGCAGCTTGAGACAGGGGGCTTCTGAAGCTTTCTTT
length: 11; size: .; J: TRBJ2-7; D: .; V: TRBV5-6; CDR3: CASSPGVEQYF; DNA: TGTGCCAGCAGCCCAGGGGTCGAGCAGTACTTC
length: 15; size: .; J: TRBJ1-6; D: .; V: TRBV18; CDR3: CASSPPGQVNSPLHF; DNA: TGTGCCAGCTCACCACCCGGCCAGGTTAATTCACCCCTCCACTTT
length: 14; size: .; J: TRBJ1-4; D: .; V: TRBV5-1; CDR3: CASSPHPTNEKLFF; DNA: TGCGCCAGCAGCCCACACCCAACTAATGAAAAACTGTTTTTT
length: 16; size: .; J: TRBJ1-4; D: .; V: TRBV5-1; CDR3: CASSLSGPKANEKLFF; DNA: TGCGCCAGCAGCTTGAGCGGTCCGAAGGCTAATGAAAAACTGTTTTTT
length: 12; size: .; J: TRBJ2-7; D: .; V: TRBV12-3/TRBV12-4; CDR3: CASSLGQTEQYF; DNA: TGTGCCAGCAGCTTAGGACAGACCGAGCAGTACTTC
length: 14; size: .; J: TRBJ2-2; D: .; V: TRBV6-5; CDR3: CASTTTRKTGELFF; DNA: TGTGCCAGCACTACGACTAGAAAGACCGGGGAGCTGTTTTTT
length: 14; size: .; J: TRBJ2-7; D: TRBD1; V: TRBV5-1; CDR3: CASSTSGQDYEQYF; DNA: TGCGCCAGCAGCACCTCGGGACAGGACTACGAGCAGTACTTC
length: 13; size: once; J: TRBJ2-3; D: .; V: TRBV4-3; CDR3: CASSQEGTDTQYF; DNA: TGCGCCAGCAGCCAAGAAGGGACAGATACGCAGTATTTT
length: 16; size: once; J: TRBJ2-7; D: TRBD2; V: TRBV6-5; CDR3: CASSYSGLAGNYEQYF; DNA: TGTGCCAGCAGTTACTCGGGACTAGCGGGTAACTACGAGCAGTACTTC
length: 15; size: .; J: TRBJ2-2; D: TRBD2; V: TRBV5-1; CDR3: CASSRTSGYTGELFF; DNA: TGCGCCAGCAGCCGGACTAGCGGATACACCGGGGAGCTGTTTTTT
length: 15; size: .; J: TRBJ2-7; D: .; V: TRBV7-2; CDR3: CASSFPGLGSYEQYF; DNA: TGTGCCAGCAGCTTCCCAGGTCTGGGATCCTACGAGCAGTACTTC
length: 16; size: .; J: TRBJ1-3; D: .; V: TRBV5-1; CDR3: CASSLGGSPSGNTIYF; DNA: TGCGCCAGCAGCCTCGGGGGCAGCCCCTCTGGAAACACCATATATTTT
length: 12; size: once; J: TRBJ1-2; D: .; V: TRBV30; CDR3: CAWSVLGYGYTF; DNA: TGTGCCTGGAGTGTACTTGGGTATGGCTACACCTTC
length: 14; size: .; J: TRBJ1-6; D: TRBD1; V: TRBV28; CDR3: CASSRTGNNSPLHF; DNA: TGTGCCAGCAGTCGGACAGGGAATAATTCACCCCTCCACTTT
length: 16; size: .; J: TRBJ2-3; D: TRBD1; V: TRBV2; CDR3: CASRYRGLFSTDTQYF; DNA: TGTGCCAGCAGATACAGGGGCCTCTTTAGCACAGATACGCAGTATTTT
length: 15; size: .; J: TRBJ1-6; D: .; V: TRBV18; CDR3: CASSGGRGVDSPLHF; DNA: TGTGCCAGCTCGGGCGGACGGGGAGTCGATTCACCCCTCCACTTT